A single TCR beta chain is shown here with its context. Its antigen remains unidentified. V was trimmed by 1 base and J by 3 bases, leaving 13 bases between them. Germline lookup yields CDR1 LNHNV and CDR2 YYDKDF (reference sequence). The length of the CDR3 is 16 residues. Each CDR3 protein gets one entry after TCRdb re-called the multiplex PCR reads with MiXCR. The sample carries some 15,000 distinct CDR3 sequences, around 70% recorded once. The record originates from a study of breast tumors, draining lymph nodes, adjacent tissues. Study-wide findings and caveats: Tumor and nontumor repertoires were significantly more similar in luminal-like than in basal-like breast cancer.

This TCR was sampled from a female donor with breast cancer. Some clones in this sample may be carry-over from other donors' samples. The chain links TRBV15 to TRBJ2-1, with D uncertain. Sample: tumor-adjacent breast tissue. CDR3 DNA: TGTGCCACCAGCAGAGCCGCGGCAGCCAGCTACAATGAGCAGTTCTTC. Translation: CATSRAAAASYNEQFF. Full variable domain (remainder filled in from reference TRBV15 and TRBJ2-1): DAMVIQNPRYQVTQFGKPVTLSCSQTLNHNVMYWYQQKSSQAPKLLFHYYDKDFNNEADTPDNFQSRRPNTSFCFLDIRSPGLGDTAMYLCATSRAAAASYNEQFFGPGTRLTVL.